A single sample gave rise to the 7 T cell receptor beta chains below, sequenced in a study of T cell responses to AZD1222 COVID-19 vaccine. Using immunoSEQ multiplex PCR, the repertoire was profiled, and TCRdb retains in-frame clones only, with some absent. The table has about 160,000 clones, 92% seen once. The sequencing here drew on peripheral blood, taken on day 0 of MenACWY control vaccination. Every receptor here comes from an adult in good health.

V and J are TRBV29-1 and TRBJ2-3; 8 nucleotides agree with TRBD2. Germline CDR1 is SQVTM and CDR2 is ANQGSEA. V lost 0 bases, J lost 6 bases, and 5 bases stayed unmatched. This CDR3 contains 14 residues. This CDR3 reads CSVEEAGAGDTQYF. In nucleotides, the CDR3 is TGCAGCGTTGAAGAAGCGGGGGCAGGGGATACGCAGTATTTT.

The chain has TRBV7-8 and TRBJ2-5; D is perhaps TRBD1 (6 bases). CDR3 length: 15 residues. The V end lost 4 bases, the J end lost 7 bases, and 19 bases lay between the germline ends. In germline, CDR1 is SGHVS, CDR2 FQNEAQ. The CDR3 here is CASSWDGQRVATQYF. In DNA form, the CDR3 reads TGTGCCAGCAGCTGGGACGGACAGCGTGTTGCGACCCAGTACTTC.

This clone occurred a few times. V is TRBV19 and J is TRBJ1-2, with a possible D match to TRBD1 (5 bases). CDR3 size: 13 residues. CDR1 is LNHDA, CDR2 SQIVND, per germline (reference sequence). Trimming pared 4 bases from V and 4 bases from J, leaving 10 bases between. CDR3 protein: CASSNRDGYGYTF. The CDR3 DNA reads TGTGCCAGTAGTAACCGGGACGGCTATGGCTACACCTTC.

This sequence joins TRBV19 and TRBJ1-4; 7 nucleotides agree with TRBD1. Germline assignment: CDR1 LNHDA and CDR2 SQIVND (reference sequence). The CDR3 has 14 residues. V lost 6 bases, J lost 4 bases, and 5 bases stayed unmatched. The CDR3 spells CASRKQGLNEKLFF. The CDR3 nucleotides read TGTGCCAGTAGAAAACAGGGGCTTAATGAAAAACTGTTTTTT. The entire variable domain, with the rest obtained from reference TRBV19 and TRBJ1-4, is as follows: DGGITQSPKYLFRKEGQNVTLSCEQNLNHDAMYWYRQDPGQGLRLIYYSQIVNDFQKGDIAEGYSVSREKKESFPLTVTSAQKNPTAFYLCASRKQGLNEKLFFGSGTQLSVL.

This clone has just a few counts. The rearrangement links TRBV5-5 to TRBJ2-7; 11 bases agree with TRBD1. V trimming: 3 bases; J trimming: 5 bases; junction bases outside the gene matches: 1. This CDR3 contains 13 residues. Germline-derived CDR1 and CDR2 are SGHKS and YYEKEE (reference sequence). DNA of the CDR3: TGTGCCAGCAGCTGGGACAGGGGGAACGAGCAGTACTTC. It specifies CASSWDRGNEQYF.

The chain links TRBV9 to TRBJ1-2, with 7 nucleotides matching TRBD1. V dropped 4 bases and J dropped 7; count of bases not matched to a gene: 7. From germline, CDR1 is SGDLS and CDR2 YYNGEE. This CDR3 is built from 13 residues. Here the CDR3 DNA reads TGTGCCAGCAGCATACAGGGGTCTCTTGGCTACACCTTC. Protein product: CASSIQGSLGYTF. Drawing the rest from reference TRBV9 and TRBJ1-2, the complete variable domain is DSGVTQTPKHLITATGQRVTLRCSPRSGDLSVYWYQQSLDQGLQFLIQYYNGEERAKGNILERFSAQQFPDLHSELNLSSLELGDSALYFCASSIQGSLGYTFGSGTRLTVV.

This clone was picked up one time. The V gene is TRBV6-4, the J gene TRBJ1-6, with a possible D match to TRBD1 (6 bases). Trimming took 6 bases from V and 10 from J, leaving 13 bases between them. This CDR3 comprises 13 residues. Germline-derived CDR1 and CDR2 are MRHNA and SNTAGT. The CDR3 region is CASSGTSTSPLHF. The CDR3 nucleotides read TGTGCCAGCAGCGGGACATCAACGTCACCCCTCCACTTT.